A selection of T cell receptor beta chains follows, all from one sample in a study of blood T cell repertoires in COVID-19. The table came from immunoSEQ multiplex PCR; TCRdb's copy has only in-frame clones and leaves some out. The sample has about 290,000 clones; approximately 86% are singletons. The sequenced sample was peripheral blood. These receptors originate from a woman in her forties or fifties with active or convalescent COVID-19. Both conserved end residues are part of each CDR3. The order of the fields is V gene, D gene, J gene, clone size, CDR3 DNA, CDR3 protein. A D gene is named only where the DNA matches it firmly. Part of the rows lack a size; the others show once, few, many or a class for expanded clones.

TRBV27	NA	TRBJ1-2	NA	TGTGCCAGCAGTTGCTTGGTCGGCAGGGATTGTGGCTACACCTTC	CASSCLVGRDCGYTF
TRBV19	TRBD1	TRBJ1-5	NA	TGTGCCAGTAGTCAGTGGGGCGGACAGGGTAATCAGCCCCAGCATTTT	CASSQWGGQGNQPQHF
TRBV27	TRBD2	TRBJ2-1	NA	TGTGCCAGCAGTCGGAGCGGGAAATTCTTC	CASSRSGKFF
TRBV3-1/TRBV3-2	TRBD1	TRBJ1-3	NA	TGTGCCAGCAGCGGTGACAGGGCTGCAGGAAACACCATATATTTT	CASSGDRAAGNTIYF
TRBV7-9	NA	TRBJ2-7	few	TGTGCCAGCAGCCCGATCCGAGTCCAGGGGGAGCAGTACTTC	CASSPIRVQGEQYF
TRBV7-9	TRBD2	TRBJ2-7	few	TGTGCCAGCAGCTTATACTTGGTGGGGCTAGCGGGGAGCTCCTACGAGCAGTACTTC	CASSLYLVGLAGSSYEQYF
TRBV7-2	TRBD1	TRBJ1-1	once	TGTGCCAGCAGCCCGACAGGGGCCCTACTCATGAACACTGAAGCTTTCTTT	CASSPTGALLMNTEAFF
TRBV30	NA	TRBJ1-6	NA	TGTGCCTGGAGTAGACTCTTTCCTAATTCACCCCTCCACTTT	CAWSRLFPNSPLHF
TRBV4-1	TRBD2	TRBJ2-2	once	TGCGCCAGCAGCCAAGGGTCGACTAGCGGGATTATGGTCAACGCCGGGGAGCTGTTTTTT	CASSQGSTSGIMVNAGELFF
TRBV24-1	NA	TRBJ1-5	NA	TGTGCCACCAGTGGACACCGGCTGCCCCAGCATTTT	CATSGHRLPQHF
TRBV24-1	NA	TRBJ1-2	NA	TGTGCCACCAGTCCCCCCGGGGGTAGGGATGGCTACACCTTC	CATSPPGGRDGYTF
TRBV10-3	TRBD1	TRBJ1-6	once	TGTGCCATCAGCTGGACAGGGAATAGAGATTCACCCCTCCACTTT	CAISWTGNRDSPLHF
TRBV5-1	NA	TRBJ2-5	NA	TGCGCCAGCAGCTTGGACGCATTGGGAGACCAAGAGACCCAGTACTTC	CASSLDALGDQETQYF
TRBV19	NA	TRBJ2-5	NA	TGTGCCAGTAATCCCCTGGAGGAGACCCAGTACTTC	CASNPLEETQYF
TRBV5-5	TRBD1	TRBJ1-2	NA	TGTGCCAGCAGCTCCCGACAGGGGGGGGGCTACACCTTC	CASSSRQGGGYTF
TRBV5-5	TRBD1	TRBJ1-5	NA	TGTGCCAGCAGCCTGGGACAGCTCAATCAGCCCCAGCATTTT	CASSLGQLNQPQHF
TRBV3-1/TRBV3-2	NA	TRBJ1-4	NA	TGTGCCAGCAACGGGAGGGGTCGAGGTGAAAAACTGTTTTTT	CASNGRGRGEKLFF
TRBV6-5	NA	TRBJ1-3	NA	TGTGCCAGCAGTTACTCGTCGGGTGTCACTGGAAACACCATATATTTT	CASSYSSGVTGNTIYF
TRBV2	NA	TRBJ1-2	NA	TGTGCCAGCAGTGAAGGGCGGGAGTATGGCTACACCTTC	CASSEGREYGYTF
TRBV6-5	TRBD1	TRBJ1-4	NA	TGTGCCAGCAGTTCAGGGACAGGGGGCCGAAAACTGTTTTTT	CASSSGTGGRKLFF
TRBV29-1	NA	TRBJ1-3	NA	TGCAGCGCCCAGTCCGGAAACACCATATATTTT	CSAQSGNTIYF
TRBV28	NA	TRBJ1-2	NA	TGTGCCAGCAGTTTACCAGGGTCCTATGGCTACACCTTC	CASSLPGSYGYTF
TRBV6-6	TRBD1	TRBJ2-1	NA	TGTGCCAGCAGTCCGATAAACCCAAGTCTTTTAGGGGGCGGGTCCCCAATGTCGGAGCAGTTCTTC	CASSPINPSLLGGGSPMSEQFF
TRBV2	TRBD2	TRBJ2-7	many	TGTGCCAGCAGTGGGGGTCGCGGGAGGTCCCCCTACGAGCAGTACTTC	CASSGGRGRSPYEQYF
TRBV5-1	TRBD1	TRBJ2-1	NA	TGCGCCAGCAGCTTCCCGACAGGGGTCTCCTACAATGAGCAGTTCTTC	CASSFPTGVSYNEQFF
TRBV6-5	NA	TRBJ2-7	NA	TGTGCCAGCAAGGTCGGCGGATCCTACGAGCAGTACTTC	CASKVGGSYEQYF
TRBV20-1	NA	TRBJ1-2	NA	TGCAGGGCGTCAGGGGTTGGCTACACCTTC	CRASGVGYTF
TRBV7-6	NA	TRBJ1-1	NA	TGTGCCAGCAGCTTAGGGCAGATCATGAACACTGAAGCTTTCTTT	CASSLGQIMNTEAFF
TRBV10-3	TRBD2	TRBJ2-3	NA	TGTGCCATCAGCCGGACCAGCGGGAGTGACGGAGATACGCAGTATTTT	CAISRTSGSDGDTQYF
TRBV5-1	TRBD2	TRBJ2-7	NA	TGCGCCAGCACCGACTTCCTAGCGGGAGAAGGGAGCGAGCAGTACTTC	CASTDFLAGEGSEQYF
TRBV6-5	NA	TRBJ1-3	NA	TGTGCCAGCAGTTACTCGCCAGGCTCTGGAAACACCATATATTTT	CASSYSPGSGNTIYF
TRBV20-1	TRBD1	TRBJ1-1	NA	TGCAGTGCTAGTCTCGGGACAGCCTACACTGAAGCTTTCTTT	CSASLGTAYTEAFF
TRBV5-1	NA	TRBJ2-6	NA	TGCGCCAGCAGCCCCCGGACTGCCTCCGGGGCCAACGTCCTGACTTTC	CASSPRTASGANVLTF
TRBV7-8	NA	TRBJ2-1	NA	TGTGCCAGCAGCTCCACTCTCCTCGCTAGCGCCTACTCCTACAATGAGCAGTTCTTC	CASSSTLLASAYSYNEQFF
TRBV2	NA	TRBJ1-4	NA	TGTGCCAGCAATAATGGGACTCGGGAAAAACTGTTTTTT	CASNNGTREKLFF
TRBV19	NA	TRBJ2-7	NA	TGTGCCAGTAGGTCTCGTCTAAACCTCTACGAGCAGTACTTC	CASRSRLNLYEQYF
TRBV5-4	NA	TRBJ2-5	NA	TGTGCCAGCAGCTTGGGAGGGTCCCCCAGGGAGACCCAGTACTTC	CASSLGGSPRETQYF
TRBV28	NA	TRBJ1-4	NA	TGTGCCAGCAGTTTGGTCCTAGGAAAACTGTTTTTT	CASSLVLGKLFF
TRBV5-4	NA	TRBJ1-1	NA	TGTGCCAGCAGTCAGGTCATCTCAGGCACTGAAGCTTTCTTT	CASSQVISGTEAFF
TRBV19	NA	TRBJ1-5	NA	TGTGCCAGTAGCCAACCTAGGGCGGGGAACCAGCCCCAGCATTTT	CASSQPRAGNQPQHF
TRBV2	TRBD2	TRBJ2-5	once	TGTGCCAGCAGTATGGGACTAGCGGGGGGAGAGACCCAGTACTTC	CASSMGLAGGETQYF
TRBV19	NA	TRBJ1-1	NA	TGTGCCAGTAGTATTCCTGGGGCCACTGAAGCTTTCTTT	CASSIPGATEAFF
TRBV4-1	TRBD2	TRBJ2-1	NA	TGCGCCAGCAGCCAATCTCGAAGCGGGAGGGCCAGCAATGAGCAGTTCTTC	CASSQSRSGRASNEQFF
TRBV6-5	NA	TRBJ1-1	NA	TGTGCCAGCAGTTACTTCGGGCAGGGGTCTGAAGCTTTCTTT	CASSYFGQGSEAFF
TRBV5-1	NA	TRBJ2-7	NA	TGCGCCAGCAGCTTGGACCCCACCAGGAGGGATTACGAGCAGTACTTC	CASSLDPTRRDYEQYF
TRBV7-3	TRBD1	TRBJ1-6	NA	TGTGCCAGCAGCTCAAACAGGGGTCAGAATTCACCCCTCCACTTT	CASSSNRGQNSPLHF
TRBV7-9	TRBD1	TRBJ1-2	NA	TGTGCCAGCAGCCCCCGACAGGGGGGCCACTATGGCTACACCTTC	CASSPRQGGHYGYTF
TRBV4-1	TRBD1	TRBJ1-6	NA	TGCGCCAGCAGCCGGGGATTTCCGGGACAGGCTTCACCCCTCCACTTT	CASSRGFPGQASPLHF
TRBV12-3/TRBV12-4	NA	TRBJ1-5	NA	TGTGCCAGCAGTTTGGGGGGTGATCAGCCCCAGCATTTT	CASSLGGDQPQHF
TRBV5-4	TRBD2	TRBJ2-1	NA	TGTGCCAGCAGCTTGAGTAGCGGGAGGTCGGCCAATGAGCAGTTCTTC	CASSLSSGRSANEQFF
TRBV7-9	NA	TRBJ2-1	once	TGTGCCAGCAGCTTTTACTCCCTTAGCTCCTACAATGAGCAGTTCTTC	CASSFYSLSSYNEQFF
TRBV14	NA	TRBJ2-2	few	TGTGCCAGCAGACACGACTTAAACACCGGGGAGCTGTTTTTT	CASRHDLNTGELFF
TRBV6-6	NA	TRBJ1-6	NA	TGTGCCAGCAGTGCCTCGGACAGAGAATATAATTCACCCCTCCACTTT	CASSASDREYNSPLHF
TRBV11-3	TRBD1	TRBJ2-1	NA	TGTGCCAGCAGCTTAAACCGGGACAGGGGGCGAGGAGAGCAGTTCTTC	CASSLNRDRGRGEQFF